What follows describes a single T cell receptor (beta chain). This specimen belongs to a study of Tregs in tolerant kidney transplant recipients. Unstimulated regulatory T cells (CD4+CD25+CD127-), CD4+CD25- non-regulatory cells, CD4 and CD8 cells were FACS-sorted from thawed PBMCs. TCRdb's copy holds only in-frame clones and misses some; the assay was immunoSEQ multiplex PCR. The repertoire holds roughly 68,000 clones, with 65% to 85% as singletons. CDR3 length: 13 amino acids. V dropped 7 bases and J dropped 4 bases, with 8 bases sitting between them. Germline assignment: CDR1 LNHDA and CDR2 SQIVND (reference sequence).

The receptor's source is a human donor in good health. The chain links TRBV19 to TRBJ2-6; D is perhaps TRBD2 (5 bases). The sample was CD4+ T cells from blood. CDR3 coding DNA: TGTGCCAGTATCGCGGGCGGGGCCAACGTCCTGACTTTC. Its translation is CASIAGGANVLTF.